This TCR beta chain was captured in a study of blood T cell repertoires in COVID-19. The method was immunoSEQ multiplex PCR; TCRdb's version includes in-frame clones alone and lacks a portion of them. Of 70,000 or so clones listed, roughly three quarters were seen once; the top ten hold around 21%. Trimming shortened V by 3 bases and J by 12 bases, and 12 bases separated the two germline ends. Germline V gene sequence: CDR1 LNHDA, CDR2 SQIVND (reference sequence). This CDR3 comprises 12 residues. Sequenced: peripheral blood. The rearrangement links TRBV19 to TRBJ2-1; perhaps TRBD1 as D (5 bases). The source is a man aged 70 or older with acute or convalescent COVID-19. The CDR3 region has the DNA TGTGCCAGTAGTATTTCCGGCAGGGCGCAGTTCTTC. Protein product: CASSISGRAQFF.